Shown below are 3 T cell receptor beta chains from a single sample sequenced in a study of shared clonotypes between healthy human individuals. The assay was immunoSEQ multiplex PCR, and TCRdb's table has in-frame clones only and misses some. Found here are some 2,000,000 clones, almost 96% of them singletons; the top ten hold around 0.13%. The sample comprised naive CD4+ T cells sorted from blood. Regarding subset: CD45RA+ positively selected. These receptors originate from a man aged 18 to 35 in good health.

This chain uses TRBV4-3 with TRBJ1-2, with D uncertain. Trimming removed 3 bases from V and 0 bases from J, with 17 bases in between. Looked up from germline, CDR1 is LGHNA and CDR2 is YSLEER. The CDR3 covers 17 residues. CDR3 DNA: TGCGCCAGCAGCCACCTACTGATAGGGATATCTAACTATGGCTACACCTTC. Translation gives CASSHLLIGISNYGYTF.

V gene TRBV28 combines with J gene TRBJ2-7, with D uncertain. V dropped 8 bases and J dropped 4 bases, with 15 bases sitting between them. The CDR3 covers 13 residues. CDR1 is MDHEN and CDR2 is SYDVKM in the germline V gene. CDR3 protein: CASELGNRYEQYF. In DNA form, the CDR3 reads TGTGCCAGCGAGTTGGGGAATAGGTACGAGCAGTACTTC. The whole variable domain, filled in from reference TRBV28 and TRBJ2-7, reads DVKVTQSSRYLVKRTGEKVFLECVQDMDHENMFWYRQDPGLGLRLIYFSYDVKMKEKGDIPEGYSVSREKKERFSLILESASTNQTSMYLCASELGNRYEQYFGPGTRLTVT.

The DNA of the CDR3 is TGCGCCAGCAGCACCGGGAACCCCACAGATACGCAGTATTTT. This encodes CASSTGNPTDTQYF. The chain has TRBV5-1 and TRBJ2-3, with D possibly being TRBD2 (5 bases). Trimming left V 4 bases short and J 2 bases short, with 11 bases between. CDR3 length: 14 amino acids. Germline CDR1 is SGHRS and CDR2 is YFSETQ.